The present TCR beta chain was sequenced within a study of blood T cells in healthy people across ages. Notes on this clonotype: Its antigen is still unknown.

Study-wide points: Fewer expanded clones and more diversity marked long-lived versus aged donors. Naive T cell percentage showed a strong correlation with the diversity of TCR beta.

Together with a sample-barcoded 5' primer, a J-beta primer mix was included in a second PCR lasting roughly 6 to 12 cycles. TCRdb used MiXCR to reprocess the 5' RACE reads, holding one entry per CDR3 protein. Among approximately 800,000 distinct CDR3 sequences listed, 56% were seen once. This CDR3 has 14 residues. Looked up from germline, CDR1 is SGHTA and CDR2 is FQGTGA. V lost 3 bases and J lost 5; bases outside the gene matches: 4. Extractions gave at least 6 micrograms of total RNA per sample. The chain combines TRBV7-3 with TRBJ2-1; 7 positions agree with TRBD2. This TCR came from a man aged 35 to 55 in good health. The sample consisted of blood. CDR3: CASSLGGKNNEQFF. CDR3 nucleotide sequence: TGTGCCAGCAGCTTGGGGGGGAAGAACAATGAGCAGTTCTTC.